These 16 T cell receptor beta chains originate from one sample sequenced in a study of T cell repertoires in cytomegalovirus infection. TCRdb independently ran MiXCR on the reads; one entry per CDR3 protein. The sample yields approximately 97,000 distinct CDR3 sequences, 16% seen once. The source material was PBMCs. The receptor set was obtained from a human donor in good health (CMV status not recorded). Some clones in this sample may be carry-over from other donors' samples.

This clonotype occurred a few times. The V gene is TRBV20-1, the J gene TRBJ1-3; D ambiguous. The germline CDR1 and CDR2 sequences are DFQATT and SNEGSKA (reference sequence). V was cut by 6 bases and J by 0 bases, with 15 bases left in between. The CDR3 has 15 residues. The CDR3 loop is CSAPDLRSSGNTIYF. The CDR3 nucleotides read TGCAGTGCACCCGACCTCCGCAGCTCTGGAAACACCATATATTTT.

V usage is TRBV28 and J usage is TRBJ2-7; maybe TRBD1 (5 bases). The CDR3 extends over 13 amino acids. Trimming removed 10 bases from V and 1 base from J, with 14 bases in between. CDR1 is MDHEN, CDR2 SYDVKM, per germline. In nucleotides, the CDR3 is TGTGCCACCTCAGAGCAGGGATCCTACGAGCAGTACTTC. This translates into CATSEQGSYEQYF.

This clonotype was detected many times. The CDR3 nucleotides are TGTGCCAGCAGCTTAGTGGGTGTTAGCGACACAGATACGCAGTATTTT. Its translation is CASSLVGVSDTDTQYF. The chain has TRBV7-2 and TRBJ2-3; TRBD2 might be the D (5 bases). V lost 1 base to trimming and J lost 2 bases, with 13 bases between them. The CDR3 runs 16 residues. Germline CDR1 and CDR2: SGHTA and FQGNSA.

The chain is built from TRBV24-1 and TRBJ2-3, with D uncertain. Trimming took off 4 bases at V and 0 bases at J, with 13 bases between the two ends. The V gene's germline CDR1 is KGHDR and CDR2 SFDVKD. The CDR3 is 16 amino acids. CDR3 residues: CATSEPRGASTDTQYF. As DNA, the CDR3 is TGTGCCACCAGTGAACCCCGAGGCGCTAGCACAGATACGCAGTATTTT.

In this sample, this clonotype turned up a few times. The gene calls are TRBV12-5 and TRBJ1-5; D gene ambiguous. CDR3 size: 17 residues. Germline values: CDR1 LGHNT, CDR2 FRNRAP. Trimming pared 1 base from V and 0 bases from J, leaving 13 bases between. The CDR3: CASGLDIGRTSNQPQHF. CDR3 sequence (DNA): TGTGCTAGTGGTTTGGACATTGGACGGACTAGCAATCAGCCCCAGCATTTT. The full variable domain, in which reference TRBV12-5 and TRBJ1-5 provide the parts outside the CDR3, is DARVTQTPRHKVTEMGQEVTMRCQPILGHNTVFWYRQTMMQGLELLAYFRNRAPLDDSGMPKDRFSAEMPDATLATLKIQPSEPRDSAVYFCASGLDIGRTSNQPQHFGDGTRLSIL.

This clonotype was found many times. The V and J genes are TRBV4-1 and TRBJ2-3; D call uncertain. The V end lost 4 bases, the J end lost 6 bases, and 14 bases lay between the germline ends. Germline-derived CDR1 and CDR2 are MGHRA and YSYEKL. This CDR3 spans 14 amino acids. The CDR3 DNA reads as TGCGCCAGCAGCCTTACTACGACTGGGGATACGCAGTATTTT. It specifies CASSLTTTGDTQYF.

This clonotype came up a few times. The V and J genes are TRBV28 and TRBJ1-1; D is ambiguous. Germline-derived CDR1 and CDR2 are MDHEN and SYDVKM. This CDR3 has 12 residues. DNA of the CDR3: TGTGCGAGCGGAGTCGGGAACACTGAAGCTTTCTTT. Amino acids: CASGVGNTEAFF.

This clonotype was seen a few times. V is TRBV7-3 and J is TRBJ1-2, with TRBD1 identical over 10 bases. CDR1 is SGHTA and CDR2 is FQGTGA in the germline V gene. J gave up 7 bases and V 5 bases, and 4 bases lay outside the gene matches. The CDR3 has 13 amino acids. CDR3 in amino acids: CASSGQGVIGYTF. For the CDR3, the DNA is TGTGCCAGCAGCGGACAGGGGGTAATTGGCTACACCTTC.

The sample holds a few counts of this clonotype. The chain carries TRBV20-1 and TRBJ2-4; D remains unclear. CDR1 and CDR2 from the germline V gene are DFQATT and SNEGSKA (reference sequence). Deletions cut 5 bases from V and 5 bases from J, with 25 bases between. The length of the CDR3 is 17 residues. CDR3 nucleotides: TGCAGTGCTTTCCCCCCCGACCGGGTTCTTCCCCAAAACATTCAGTACTTC. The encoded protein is CSAFPPDRVLPQNIQYF.

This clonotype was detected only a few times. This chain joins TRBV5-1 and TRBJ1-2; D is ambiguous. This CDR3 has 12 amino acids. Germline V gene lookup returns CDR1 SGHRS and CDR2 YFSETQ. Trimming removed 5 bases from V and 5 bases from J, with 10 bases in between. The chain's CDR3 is CASRRDEYGYTF. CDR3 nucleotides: TGCGCCAGCAGACGAGACGAATATGGCTACACCTTC.

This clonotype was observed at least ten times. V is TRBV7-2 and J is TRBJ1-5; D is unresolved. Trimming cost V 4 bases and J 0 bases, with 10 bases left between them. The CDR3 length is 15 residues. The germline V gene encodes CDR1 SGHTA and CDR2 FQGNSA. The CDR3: CASSSEGYSNQPQHF. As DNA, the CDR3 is TGTGCCAGCAGCTCTGAGGGATATAGCAATCAGCCCCAGCATTTT.

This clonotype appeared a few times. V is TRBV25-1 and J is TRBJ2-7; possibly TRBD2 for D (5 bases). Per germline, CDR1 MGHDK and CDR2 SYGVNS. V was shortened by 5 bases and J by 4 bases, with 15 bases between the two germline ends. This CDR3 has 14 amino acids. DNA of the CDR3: TGTGCCAGCAGTATGGCGGGTTCTTTTTACGAGCAGTACTTC. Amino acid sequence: CASSMAGSFYEQYF.

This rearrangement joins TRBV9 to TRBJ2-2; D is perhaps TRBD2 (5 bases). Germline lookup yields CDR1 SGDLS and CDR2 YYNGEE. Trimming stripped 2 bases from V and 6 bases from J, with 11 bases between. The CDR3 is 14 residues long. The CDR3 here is CASSVGDVPGELFF. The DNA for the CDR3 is TGTGCCAGCAGCGTGGGAGACGTGCCCGGGGAGCTGTTTTTT.

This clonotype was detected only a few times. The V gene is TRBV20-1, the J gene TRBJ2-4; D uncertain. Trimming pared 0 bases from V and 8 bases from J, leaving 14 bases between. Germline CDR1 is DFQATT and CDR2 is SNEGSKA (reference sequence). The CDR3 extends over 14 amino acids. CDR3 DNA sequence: TGCAGTGCTAGAGACCGGGCTCTCCTGGACATTCAGTACTTC. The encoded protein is CSARDRALLDIQYF.

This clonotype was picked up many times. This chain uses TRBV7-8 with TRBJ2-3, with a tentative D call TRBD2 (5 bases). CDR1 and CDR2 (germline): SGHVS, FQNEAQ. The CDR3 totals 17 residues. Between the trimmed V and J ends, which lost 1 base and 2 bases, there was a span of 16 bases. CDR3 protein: CASSLVGGGVLTDTQYF. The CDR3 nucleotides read TGTGCCAGCAGCTTAGTAGGAGGCGGCGTACTCACAGATACGCAGTATTTT.

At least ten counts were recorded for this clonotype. CDR3: CASSLGPEPTEAFF. CDR3 coding DNA: TGTGCCAGCAGCTTAGGTCCGGAACCGACTGAAGCTTTCTTT. J is TRBJ1-1 and V is TRBV11-3; D gene unclear. This CDR3 is 14 amino acids long. Germline CDR1 and CDR2: SGHNT and YENEEA. The germline V and J ends were trimmed by 1 base and 5 bases, with 11 bases remaining between them. Combining the CDR3 with reference TRBV11-3 and TRBJ1-1 gives the whole variable domain EAGVVQSPRYKIIEKKQPVAFWCNPISGHNTLYWYLQNLGQGPELLIRYENEEAVDDSQLPKDRFSAERLKGVDSTLKIQPAELGDSAVYLCASSLGPEPTEAFFGQGTRLTVV.